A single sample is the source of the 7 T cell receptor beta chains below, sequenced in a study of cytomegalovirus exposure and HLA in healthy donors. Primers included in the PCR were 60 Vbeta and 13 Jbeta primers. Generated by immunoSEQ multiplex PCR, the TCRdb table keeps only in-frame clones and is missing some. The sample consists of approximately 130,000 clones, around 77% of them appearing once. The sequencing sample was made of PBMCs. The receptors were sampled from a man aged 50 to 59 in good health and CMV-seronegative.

The CDR3 DNA follows: TGTGCCAGCAGGATGACAGGGAACACTGAAGCTTTCTTT. This encodes CASRMTGNTEAFF. The chain joins TRBV6-5 to TRBJ1-1; D may be TRBD1 (6 bases). Between the trimmed V and J ends, which lost 6 bases and 1 base, there was a span of 9 bases. The CDR3 length is 13 residues. The germline CDR1 and CDR2 sequences are MNHEY and SVGAGI.

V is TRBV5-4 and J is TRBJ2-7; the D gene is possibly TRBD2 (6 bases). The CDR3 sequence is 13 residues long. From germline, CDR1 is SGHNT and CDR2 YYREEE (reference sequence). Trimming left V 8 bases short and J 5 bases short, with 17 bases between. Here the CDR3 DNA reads TGTGCCAGTACGCGGGACCGTACTAACGAGCAGTACTTC. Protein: CASTRDRTNEQYF.

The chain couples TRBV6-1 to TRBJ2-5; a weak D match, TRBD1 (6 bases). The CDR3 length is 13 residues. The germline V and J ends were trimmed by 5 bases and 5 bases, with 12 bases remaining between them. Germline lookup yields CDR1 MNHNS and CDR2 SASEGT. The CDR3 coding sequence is TGTGCCAGCAGTATCGACAGGAGGGAGACCCAGTACTTC. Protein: CASSIDRRETQYF.

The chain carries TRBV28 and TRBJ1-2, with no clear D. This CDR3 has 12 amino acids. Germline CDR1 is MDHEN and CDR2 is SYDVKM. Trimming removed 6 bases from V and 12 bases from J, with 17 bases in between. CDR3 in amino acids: CASSKVSFPHTF. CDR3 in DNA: TGTGCCAGCAGCAAGGTTAGCTTCCCTCACACCTTC.

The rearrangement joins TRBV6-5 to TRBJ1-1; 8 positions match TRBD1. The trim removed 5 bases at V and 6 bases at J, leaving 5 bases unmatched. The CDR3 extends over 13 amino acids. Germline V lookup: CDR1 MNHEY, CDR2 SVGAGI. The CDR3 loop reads CASSKQGVAEAFF. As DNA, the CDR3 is TGTGCCAGCAGTAAACAGGGGGTTGCTGAAGCTTTCTTT.

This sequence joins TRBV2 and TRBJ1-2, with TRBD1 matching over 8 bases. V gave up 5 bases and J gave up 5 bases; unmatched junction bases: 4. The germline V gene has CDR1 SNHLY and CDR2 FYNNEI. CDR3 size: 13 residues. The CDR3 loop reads CASSKDREYGYTF. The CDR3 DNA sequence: TGTGCCAGCAGTAAGGACAGGGAATATGGCTACACCTTC.

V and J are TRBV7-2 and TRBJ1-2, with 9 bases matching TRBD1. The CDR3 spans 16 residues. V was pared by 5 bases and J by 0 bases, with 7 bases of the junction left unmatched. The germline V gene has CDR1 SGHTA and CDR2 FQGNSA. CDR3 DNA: TGTGCCAGCAGCAGGGGGACAGGGAGGACTAACTATGGCTACACCTTC. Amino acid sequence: CASSRGTGRTNYGYTF.